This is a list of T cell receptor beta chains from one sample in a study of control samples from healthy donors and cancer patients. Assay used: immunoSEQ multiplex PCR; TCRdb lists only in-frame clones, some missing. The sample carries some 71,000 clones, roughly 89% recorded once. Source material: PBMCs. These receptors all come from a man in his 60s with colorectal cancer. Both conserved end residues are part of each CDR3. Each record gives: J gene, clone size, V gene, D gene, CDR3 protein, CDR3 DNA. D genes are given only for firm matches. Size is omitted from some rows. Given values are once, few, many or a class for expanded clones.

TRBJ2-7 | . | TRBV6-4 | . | CASKLTGLIYEQYF | TGTGCCAGCAAATTAACGGGATTAATCTACGAGCAGTACTTC
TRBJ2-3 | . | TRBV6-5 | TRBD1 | CASSTGTGRTDTQYF | TGTGCCAGCAGTACCGGGACAGGACGCACAGATACGCAGTATTTT
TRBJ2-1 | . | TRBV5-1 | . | CASSLVGSSYNEQFF | TGCGCCAGCAGCTTGGTGGGGAGCTCCTACAATGAGCAGTTCTTC
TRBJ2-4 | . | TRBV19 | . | CASSRRSEENIQYF | TGTGCCAGTAGTCGGAGGTCAGAAGAAAACATTCAGTACTTC
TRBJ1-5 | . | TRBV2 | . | CASSYRRGGGNQPQHF | TGTGCCAGCAGCTACCGGAGGGGAGGGGGCAATCAGCCCCAGCATTTT
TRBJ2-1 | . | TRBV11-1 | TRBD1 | CASSFIGTGPSNEQFF | TGTGCCAGCAGCTTTATAGGGACAGGCCCCTCCAATGAGCAGTTCTTC
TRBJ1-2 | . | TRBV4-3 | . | CASSLQPHYGYTF | TGCGCCAGCAGCCTACAGCCTCACTATGGCTACACCTTC
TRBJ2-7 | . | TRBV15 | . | CATSRDREGEQYF | TGTGCCACCAGCAGAGATCGCGAAGGCGAGCAGTACTTC
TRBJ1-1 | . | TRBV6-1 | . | CASSETWNTEAFF | TGTGCCAGCAGTGAAACCTGGAACACTGAAGCTTTCTTT
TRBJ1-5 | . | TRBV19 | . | CASTLQGQPQHF | TGTGCCAGTACCTTACAGGGTCAGCCCCAGCATTTT
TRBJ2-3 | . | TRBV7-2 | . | CASSWGARDPTDTQYF | TGTGCCAGCAGCTGGGGCGCCCGGGACCCCACAGATACGCAGTATTTT
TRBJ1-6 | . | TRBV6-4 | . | CASSDGLNLRSSYNSPLHF | TGTGCCAGCAGTGACGGATTGAATCTTCGGTCTTCCTATAATTCACCCCTCCACTTT
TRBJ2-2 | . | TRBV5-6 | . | CASSLELGGGELFF | TGTGCCAGCAGCCTGGAATTGGGTGGCGGGGAGCTGTTTTTT
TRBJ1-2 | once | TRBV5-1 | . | CASSLESSAVRIYGYTF | TGCGCCAGCAGCTTGGAGTCCTCGGCAGTGAGAATCTATGGCTACACCTTC
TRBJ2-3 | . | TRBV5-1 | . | CASSLGHRIGTDTQYF | TGCGCCAGCAGCTTGGGCCATAGAATCGGCACAGATACGCAGTATTTT
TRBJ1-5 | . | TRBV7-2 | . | CASSFQSSVDQPQHF | TGTGCCAGCAGTTTCCAGTCGAGCGTCGATCAGCCCCAGCATTTT
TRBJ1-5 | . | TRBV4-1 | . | CASSQDLRGARGGQPQHF | TGCGCCAGCAGCCAAGATTTGAGAGGGGCCAGGGGAGGTCAGCCCCAGCATTTT
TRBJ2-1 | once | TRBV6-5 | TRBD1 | CASSYSRDRHNEQFF | TGTGCCAGCAGTTACTCGAGGGACAGACACAATGAGCAGTTCTTC
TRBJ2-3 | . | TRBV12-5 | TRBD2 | CASGLWTSMGTQYF | TGTGCTAGTGGTTTATGGACTAGCATGGGTACGCAGTATTTT
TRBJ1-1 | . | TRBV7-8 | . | CASSPTVHARSGEAFF | TGTGCCAGCAGCCCCACGGTACACGCACGATCAGGGGAAGCTTTCTTT
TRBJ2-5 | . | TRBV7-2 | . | CASSLRGLGQETQYF | TGTGCCAGCAGCTTGCGGGGGCTGGGGCAAGAGACCCAGTACTTC
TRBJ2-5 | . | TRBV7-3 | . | CASSRTGTYQETQYF | TGTGCCAGCAGCCGGACTGGAACCTACCAAGAGACCCAGTACTTC
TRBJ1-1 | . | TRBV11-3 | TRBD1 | CASSSRDSGNTEAFF | TGTGCCAGCAGCTCCCGGGACAGCGGAAACACTGAAGCTTTCTTT
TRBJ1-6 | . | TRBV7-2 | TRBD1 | CASSLDRGRNSPLHF | TGTGCCAGCAGCTTAGACAGGGGGCGAAATTCACCCCTCCACTTT
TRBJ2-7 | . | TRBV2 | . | CASIRQSYEQYF | TGTGCCAGCATCCGACAGTCCTACGAGCAGTACTTC
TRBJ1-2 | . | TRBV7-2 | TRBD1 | CASSLADRVSYGYTF | TGTGCCAGCAGCTTAGCGGACAGGGTCAGCTATGGCTACACCTTC
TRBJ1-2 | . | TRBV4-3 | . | CASSQDDTARYGYTF | TGCGCCAGCAGCCAAGATGATACGGCCCGTTATGGCTACACCTTC
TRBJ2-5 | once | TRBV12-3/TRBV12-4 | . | CASSLTKETQYF | TGTGCCAGCAGCCTCACGAAAGAGACCCAGTACTTC
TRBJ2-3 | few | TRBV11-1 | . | CASSLDLGTDTQYF | TGTGCCAGCAGCTTAGACCTAGGCACAGATACGCAGTATTTT
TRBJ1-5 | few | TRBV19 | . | CASTQSRDSNQPQHF | TGTGCCAGTACTCAAAGCCGGGACTCTAATCAGCCCCAGCATTTT
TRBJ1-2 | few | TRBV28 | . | CASSLLYGGKYGYTF | TGTGCCAGCAGTTTATTATACGGGGGCAAGTATGGCTACACCTTC
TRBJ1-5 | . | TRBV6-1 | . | CASSDRANQPQHF | TGTGCCAGCAGTGACAGGGCAAATCAGCCCCAGCATTTT
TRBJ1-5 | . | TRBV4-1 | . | CASSLRELQPQHF | TGCGCCAGCAGCCTCAGGGAGCTTCAGCCCCAGCATTTT
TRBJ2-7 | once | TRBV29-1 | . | CSVGSSRGLEQYF | TGCAGCGTTGGTTCTTCGCGGGGCCTCGAGCAGTACTTC
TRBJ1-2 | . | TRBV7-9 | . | CASSLEGGRVNYGYTF | TGTGCCAGCAGCTTAGAAGGCGGCAGGGTCAACTATGGCTACACCTTC
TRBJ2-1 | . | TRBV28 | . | CASSFIGEQFF | TGTGCCAGCAGTTTTATTGGTGAGCAGTTCTTC
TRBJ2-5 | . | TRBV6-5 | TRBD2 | CASGVGGSVGETQYF | TGTGCCAGCGGAGTGGGGGGGTCTGTCGGAGAGACCCAGTACTTC
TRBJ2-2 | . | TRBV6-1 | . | CASSERTTPRAGELFF | TGTGCCAGCAGTGAGAGGACTACCCCCCGGGCCGGGGAGCTGTTTTTT
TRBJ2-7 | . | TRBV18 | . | CASSPGMGGYEQYF | TGTGCCAGCTCACCTGGTATGGGAGGCTACGAGCAGTACTTC
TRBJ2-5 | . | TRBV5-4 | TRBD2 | CASSSASGGGRETQYF | TGTGCCAGCAGCTCCGCTAGCGGGGGTGGTCGAGAGACCCAGTACTTC
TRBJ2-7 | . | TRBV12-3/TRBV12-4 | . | CASSLQGSYEQYF | TGTGCCAGCAGTCTTCAGGGGTCCTACGAGCAGTACTTC
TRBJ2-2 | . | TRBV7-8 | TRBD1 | CASSLEGGVSTGELFF | TGTGCCAGCAGCTTAGAAGGGGGCGTCAGCACCGGGGAGCTGTTTTTT
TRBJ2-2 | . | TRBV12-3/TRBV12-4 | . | CASNFGGYSELFF | TGTGCCAGCAACTTTGGGGGCTACAGTGAGCTGTTTTTT
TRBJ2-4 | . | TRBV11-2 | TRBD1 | CASSTRTGENIQYF | TGTGCCAGCAGTACTCGGACAGGGGAAAACATTCAGTACTTC
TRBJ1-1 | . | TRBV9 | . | CASSVATGSMTEAFF | TGTGCCAGCAGCGTAGCCACAGGATCGATGACTGAAGCTTTCTTT
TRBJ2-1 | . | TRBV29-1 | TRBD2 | CSVEDQRVAGGPHEQFF | TGCAGCGTTGAAGATCAAAGGGTAGCGGGGGGGCCGCATGAGCAGTTCTTC
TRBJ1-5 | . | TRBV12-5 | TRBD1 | CASGQGQGNQPQHF | TGTGCTAGTGGCCAGGGACAGGGCAATCAGCCCCAGCATTTT
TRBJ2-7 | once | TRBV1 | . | CTSSQDRTSGQYF | TGCACCAGCAGCCAAGATAGGACCTCAGGGCAGTACTTC
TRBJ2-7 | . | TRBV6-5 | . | CASRTEPRGPREQYF | TGTGCCAGCAGAACCGAACCCCGGGGACCTCGGGAGCAGTACTTC
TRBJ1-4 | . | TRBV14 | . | CASSLRRNEKLFF | TGTGCCAGCAGCCTCCGACGAAATGAAAAACTGTTTTTT
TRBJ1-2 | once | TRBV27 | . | CASSPLGRNYGYTF | TGTGCCAGCAGCCCACTCGGCCGTAACTATGGCTACACCTTC
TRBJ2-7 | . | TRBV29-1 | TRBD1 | CSVTGEPFYEQYF | TGCAGCGTCACAGGGGAACCCTTCTACGAGCAGTACTTC
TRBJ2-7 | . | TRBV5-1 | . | CASSLGGSRRGPYEQYF | TGCGCCAGCAGCTTGGGAGGGTCCCGTCGGGGGCCCTACGAGCAGTACTTC
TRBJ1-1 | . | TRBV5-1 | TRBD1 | CASSLDRGNTEAFF | TGCGCCAGCAGCTTGGACAGGGGGAACACTGAAGCTTTCTTT
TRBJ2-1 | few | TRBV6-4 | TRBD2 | CASSDSRTSGGLKFF | TGTGCCAGCAGTGACTCCCGGACTAGCGGGGGCCTGAAGTTCTTC